Listed here are 18 T cell receptor beta chains from one sample, sequenced in a study of CD8+ T cells in alopecia areata. Indicated treatment: oral pan-JAK inhibitor, 5-10 mg twice daily. RNA was extracted and reverse transcribed into cDNA as the sequencing template. The data were produced by immunoSEQ multiplex PCR, yet TCRdb's version contains in-frame clones alone and is incomplete. The data show 95,000 to 100,000 clones, 55% to 70% seen once. The sample consisted of CD8+ T cells sorted from blood, taken at approximately week 60, from a patient treated with tofacitinib. The source is a human donor with alopecia areata.

This clone has a single count. This chain uses TRBV30 with TRBJ1-5; D is unresolved. Per germline, CDR1 GTSNPN and CDR2 SVGIG (reference sequence). Trimming pared 3 bases from V and 9 bases from J, leaving 12 bases between. The CDR3 contains 12 residues. The CDR3 coding sequence is TGTGCCTGGAGCTATGAGCAAGGGCCCCAGCATTTT. Amino acids: CAWSYEQGPQHF.

The chain joins TRBV19 to TRBJ2-5, with D possibly matching TRBD2 (6 bases). The CDR3 loop spans 14 amino acids. Trimming took 6 bases from V and 5 from J, leaving 16 bases between them. The germline V gene has CDR1 LNHDA and CDR2 SQIVND (reference sequence). The CDR3 DNA reads as TGTGCCAGTAGCGGGGACTCATTGGGCGAGACCCAGTACTTC. Its protein product is CASSGDSLGETQYF.

Concerning this clone itself: One end of the junction does not line up with germline, which may come from a read error. The chain has TRBV2 and TRBJ1-2, with TRBD1 matching 7 bases. Per the germline V gene, CDR1 is SNHLY and CDR2 is FYNNEI. The length of the CDR3 is 10 residues. The CDR3 DNA sequence: TGTGCCAGCAGTCTGGGGACAGAAGCCTTC. Protein sequence: CASSLGTEAF.

In this sample, this clone turned up a few times. The rearrangement links TRBV19 to TRBJ2-5, with D unresolved. Germline-derived CDR1 and CDR2 are LNHDA and SQIVND (reference sequence). The CDR3 length is 14 residues. Trimming cost V 6 bases and J 4 bases, with 15 bases left between them. As DNA, the CDR3 is TGTGCCAGTAGAGGCGCCACCGCGCGAGAGACCCAGTACTTC. It specifies CASRGATARETQYF.

This rearrangement joins TRBV11-1 to TRBJ1-6; perhaps TRBD1 as D (5 bases). Germline V gene lookup returns CDR1 SGHAT and CDR2 FQDESV (reference sequence). CDR3 length equals 15 residues. The CDR3 region is CATAQERGGNSPLHF. CDR3 DNA sequence: TGTGCGACCGCCCAGGAACGGGGGGGGAATTCACCCCTCCACTTT.

This chain links TRBV14 with TRBJ2-1; 8 positions match TRBD1. V trimming: 10 bases; J trimming: 4 bases; junction bases outside the gene matches: 9. Germline CDR1 SGHDN, CDR2 FVKESK. The CDR3 loop spans 14 amino acids. CDR3 bases: TGTGCCACCAGAGGACAGGGCCGGTACAATGAGCAGTTCTTC. The encoded protein is CATRGQGRYNEQFF.

This clone appeared a few times. DNA of the CDR3: TGCGCCAGCAGCTCCGAGGGGTACACTGAAGCTTTCTTT. Translating it yields CASSSEGYTEAFF. The chain is built from TRBV5-1 and TRBJ1-1; TRBD1 is a possible D gene (5 bases). Germline V CDR1 and CDR2: SGHRS, YFSETQ. Trimming shortened V by 3 bases and J by 3 bases, and 9 bases separated the two germline ends. The CDR3 has 13 residues.

V gene TRBV30 combines with J gene TRBJ1-1; D not resolved. This CDR3 spans 14 amino acids. V was shortened by 3 bases and J by 0 bases, with 11 bases between the two germline ends. Germline V lookup: CDR1 GTSNPN, CDR2 SVGIG (reference sequence). The CDR3 region is CAWSATGMNTEAFF. CDR3 in DNA: TGTGCCTGGAGCGCAACTGGGATGAACACTGAAGCTTTCTTT.

The V call is TRBV27, the J call TRBJ2-1; 7 nucleotides match TRBD2. Germline-derived CDR1 and CDR2 are MNHEY and SMNVEV (reference sequence). The CDR3 sequence is 14 residues long. Unmatched junction bases numbered 5, after V lost 7 bases and J lost 2 bases. Here the CDR3 reads CASTITSAYNEQFF. CDR3 bases: TGTGCCAGCACCATTACTAGCGCCTACAATGAGCAGTTCTTC.

This CDR3 reads CASSPRQSGANVLTF. As DNA, the CDR3 is TGTGCCAGCAGCCCAAGACAGTCCGGGGCCAACGTCCTGACTTTC. The chain joins TRBV7-9 to TRBJ2-6; tentatively, D is TRBD1 (5 bases). The V gene lost 5 bases and the J gene lost 4 bases, with 12 bases spanning the gap. Looked up from germline, CDR1 is SEHNR and CDR2 is FQNEAQ (reference sequence). CDR3 size: 15 residues.

The V gene is TRBV27, the J gene TRBJ2-1; 8 bases map to TRBD2. CDR1 and CDR2 from the germline V gene are MNHEY and SMNVEV (reference sequence). This CDR3 comprises 14 residues. V dropped 3 bases and J dropped 6; count of bases not matched to a gene: 4. CDR3 coding DNA: TGTGCCAGCAGTTTCGGGACTAGTCTCAATGAGCAGTTCTTC. Protein product: CASSFGTSLNEQFF.

This clone was seen just once. The genes are TRBV7-9 and TRBJ2-1, with 9 nucleotides matching TRBD2. Per the germline V gene, CDR1 is SEHNR and CDR2 is FQNEAQ (reference sequence). The CDR3 consists of 14 residues. The J segment lost 6 bases and the V segment lost 6 bases, leaving 6 bases of the junction unmatched. CDR3 sequence reads: CASRLGGGANEQFF. In DNA, the CDR3 is TGTGCCAGCAGATTGGGCGGGGGGGCCAATGAGCAGTTCTTC.

Worth noting for this clone: Other DNA sequences in this specimen translate into the identical CDR3. The gene calls are TRBV6-5 and TRBJ1-1; TRBD1 is a possible D gene (5 bases). There are 12 residues in the CDR3. The V end was cut by 2 bases, the J end by 4 bases, with 5 bases between. The germline V gene encodes CDR1 MNHEY and CDR2 SVGAGI. CDR3 region: CASSYGGTEAFF. The CDR3 bases are TGTGCCAGCAGTTACGGGGGCACTGAAGCTTTCTTT.

V is TRBV27 and J is TRBJ1-1; 8 bases line up with TRBD1. Germline CDR1 reads MNHEY; CDR2 reads SMNVEV (reference sequence). After removal of 1 base from V and 4 bases from J, the junction contained 2 bases not matched to a gene. The CDR3 covers 14 residues. This CDR3 is CASSLYTGGTEAFF. The CDR3 DNA follows: TGTGCCAGCAGTTTATATACAGGGGGCACTGAAGCTTTCTTT.

This chain uses TRBV5-1 with TRBJ1-6; the match to TRBD1 covers 10 bases. V lost 3 bases to trimming and J lost 7 bases; unmatched junction nucleotides: 10. CDR1 SGHRS and CDR2 YFSETQ come from the germline V gene. The CDR3 is 17 amino acids. The CDR3 region has the DNA TGCGCCAGCAGCTCGATGACGACAGGGGGCAAGAATTCACCCCTCCACTTT. It codes for CASSSMTTGGKNSPLHF.

This clone was observed once. The chain links TRBV7-3 to TRBJ2-7; D remains ambiguous. CDR1 is SGHTA and CDR2 is FQGTGA in the germline V gene. The CDR3 contains 12 residues. The ends were cut back, 0 bases at V and 5 bases at J, with 5 bases in the middle. The CDR3 sequence is CASSLTGNEQYF. CDR3 nucleotide sequence: TGTGCCAGCAGCTTAACAGGGAACGAGCAGTACTTC.

This CDR3 is CASSSSTFGTYNEQFF. DNA of the CDR3: TGTGCCAGCAGCTCCAGTACTTTCGGTACCTACAATGAGCAGTTCTTC. This sequence joins TRBV7-9 and TRBJ2-1; no clear D. Deletions cut 4 bases from V and 2 bases from J, with 15 bases between. This CDR3 comprises 16 residues. Germline loops: CDR1 SEHNR, CDR2 FQNEAQ (reference sequence).

The rearrangement joins TRBV29-1 to TRBJ1-2; no clear D gene. The CDR3 loop spans 11 amino acids. Trimming took off 0 bases at V and 6 bases at J, with 5 bases between the two ends. Germline V CDR1 and CDR2: SQVTM, ANQGSEA. In DNA form, the CDR3 reads TGCAGCGTTGAAGATCTTAATGGCTACACCTTC. Its translation: CSVEDLNGYTF.